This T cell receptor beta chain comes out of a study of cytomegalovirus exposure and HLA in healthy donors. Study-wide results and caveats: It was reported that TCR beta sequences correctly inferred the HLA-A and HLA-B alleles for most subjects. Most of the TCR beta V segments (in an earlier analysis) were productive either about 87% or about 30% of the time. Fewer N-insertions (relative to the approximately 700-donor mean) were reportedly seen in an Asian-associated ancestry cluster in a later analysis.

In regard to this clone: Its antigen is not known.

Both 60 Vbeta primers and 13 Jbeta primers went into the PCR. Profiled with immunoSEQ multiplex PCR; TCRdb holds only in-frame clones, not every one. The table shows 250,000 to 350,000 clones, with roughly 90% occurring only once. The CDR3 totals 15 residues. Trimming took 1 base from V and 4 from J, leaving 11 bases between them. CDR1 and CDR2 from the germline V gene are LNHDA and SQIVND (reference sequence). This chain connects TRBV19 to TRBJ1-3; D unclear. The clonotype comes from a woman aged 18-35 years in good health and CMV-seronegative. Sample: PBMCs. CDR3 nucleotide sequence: TGTGCCAGTAGTATAGTGTCTGGGCTGGGAAACACCATATATTTT. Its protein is CASSIVSGLGNTIYF.